Listed below are T cell receptor beta chains from one sample, sequenced in a study of T cell changes during pregnancy in multiple sclerosis. TCRdb's table, derived via immunoSEQ multiplex PCR, lists solely in-frame clones and lacks some. The table shows tens of thousands of clones, with 93% occurring only once. Here the sequenced sample was CD8+ T cells from peripheral blood mononuclear cells, taken in the second trimester of pregnancy. Receptors were obtained from a female donor with multiple sclerosis, enrolled in a pregnancy study. Both conserved end residues are part of each CDR3. D genes are given only for firm matches. The size entry is marked missing in some rows and otherwise reads once, few, many or a size class.

D gene,clone size,V gene,J gene,CDR3 protein,CDR3 DNA
NA,NA,TRBV2,TRBJ1-4,CASRPGGAGDEKLFF,TGTGCCAGCAGGCCTGGGGGCGCTGGGGATGAAAAACTGTTTTTT
NA,once,TRBV7-9,TRBJ2-1,CASSQPGESYNEQFF,TGTGCCAGCAGCCAACCGGGAGAGTCCTACAATGAGCAGTTCTTC
TRBD1,NA,TRBV7-8,TRBJ2-1,CASSLSTDRGPGEQFF,TGTGCCAGCAGCCTATCCACGGACAGGGGGCCCGGGGAGCAGTTCTTC
NA,NA,TRBV6-5,TRBJ1-1,CASIARVDTEAFF,TGTGCCAGCATCGCCAGGGTTGACACTGAAGCTTTCTTT
NA,NA,TRBV11-3,TRBJ2-7,CASSLGTVISYEQYF,TGTGCCAGCAGCTTAGGGACAGTGATCTCCTACGAGCAGTACTTC
TRBD1,NA,TRBV4-1,TRBJ1-2,CASSPGTGNHYGYTF,TGCGCCAGCAGCCCCGGGACAGGGAATCACTATGGCTACACCTTC
TRBD1,medium-sized,TRBV9,TRBJ1-1,CASSVDYRGNTEAFF,TGTGCCAGCAGCGTAGACTACAGGGGGAACACTGAAGCTTTCTTT
NA,NA,TRBV9,TRBJ1-2,CASSPLEVNYGYTF,TGTGCCAGCAGCCCACTCGAGGTAAACTATGGCTACACCTTC
NA,NA,TRBV7-9,TRBJ1-1,CASSLGGRGIVF,TGTGCCAGCAGCTTAGGGGGCCGCGGGATTGTATTT
TRBD1,NA,TRBV27,TRBJ1-5,CASSFGQADQPQHF,TGTGCCAGCAGTTTCGGACAGGCCGATCAGCCCCAGCATTTT
NA,NA,TRBV9,TRBJ1-1,CASGVGGTEAFF,TGTGCCAGCGGCGTCGGGGGCACTGAAGCTTTCTTT
NA,NA,TRBV19,TRBJ1-1,CASSIGTGFETEAFF,TGTGCCAGTAGTATCGGAACAGGATTTGAGACTGAAGCTTTCTTT
TRBD2,NA,TRBV14,TRBJ2-7,CASSHFSGSPFYEQYF,TGTGCCAGCAGCCACTTTAGCGGGAGCCCTTTCTACGAGCAGTACTTC
NA,NA,TRBV2,TRBJ2-7,CASSARQDSHYEQYF,TGTGCCAGCAGTGCGCGGCAGGACAGCCACTACGAGCAGTACTTC
TRBD1,NA,TRBV28,TRBJ2-3,CASSILGTATDTQYF,TGTGCCAGCAGTATACTAGGGACAGCCACAGATACGCAGTATTTT
NA,few,TRBV11-3,TRBJ2-1,CASSLDQSGALGYNEQFF,TGTGCCAGCAGCTTAGATCAGTCAGGGGCTTTGGGATACAATGAGCAGTTCTTC
NA,NA,TRBV28,TRBJ1-5,CASTEGRTYSNQPQHF,TGTGCCAGCACGGAGGGCAGGACCTATAGCAATCAGCCCCAGCATTTT
NA,NA,TRBV7-6,TRBJ1-1,CASSLRGPNTEAFF,TGTGCCAGCAGCTTACGGGGTCCAAACACTGAAGCTTTCTTT
NA,NA,TRBV10-3,TRBJ1-3,CAISGERDKGTSGNTIYF,TGTGCCATCAGTGGGGAACGGGACAAGGGCACCTCTGGAAACACCATATATTTT